One sample yielded the 25 T cell receptor beta chains listed below, sequenced in a study of T cell repertoires in cytomegalovirus infection. TCRdb analysed the reads with MiXCR anew, one entry per CDR3 protein. Of about 400,000 distinct CDR3 sequences in the sample, less than 20% were seen once. Sequencing was carried out using PBMCs. The receptor source for this set is a human donor in good health (CMV status not recorded). Some clones in this sample may be carry-over from other donors' samples.

Comment on this clonotype: This may be a read error, as it is one base from a much larger clone. V usage is TRBV7-2 and J usage is TRBJ1-2, with D maybe TRBD1 (5 bases). The CDR3 spans 15 residues. CDR1 is SGHTA and CDR2 is FQGNSA in the germline V gene. This chain's CDR3 is CASVGGFASNYAYTF. In DNA form, the CDR3 reads TGTGCCAGCGTGGGGGGGTTCGCATCTAACTATGCCTACACCTTC.

The V gene is TRBV20-1, the J gene TRBJ2-7; maybe TRBD1 (7 bases). CDR3 length: 14 residues. CDR1 DFQATT and CDR2 SNEGSKA come from the germline V gene (reference sequence). CDR3 loop: CNALPGDSPYEQYF. DNA for the CDR3: TGCAATGCCTTACCGGGGGACAGCCCCTACGAGCAGTACTTC.

V usage is TRBV9 and J usage is TRBJ2-5, with TRBD2 identical over 12 bases. The CDR3 covers 16 residues. From germline, CDR1 is SGDLS and CDR2 YYNGEE. V lost 3 bases to trimming and J lost 1 base; unmatched junction nucleotides: 4. Here the CDR3 DNA reads TGTGCCAGCAGCGGTCTAGCGGGAGGGATCCAAGAGACCCAGTACTTC. Translation gives CASSGLAGGIQETQYF.

The chain combines TRBV12-3 or TRBV12-4 with TRBJ1-5; maybe TRBD1 (6 bases). With 6 bases removed from V and 0 bases from J, the gap between germline ends came to 15 bases. This CDR3 has 16 amino acids. The CDR3 DNA is TGTGCCAGCAGCCTTGGGACATCTTATAGCAATCAGCCCCAGCATTTT. Amino acid sequence: CASSLGTSYSNQPQHF.

The V call is TRBV28, the J call TRBJ1-5, with D unclear. The length of the CDR3 is 14 residues. Germline CDR1 reads MDHEN; CDR2 reads SYDVKM. Trimming stripped 2 bases from V and 7 bases from J, with 12 bases between. CDR3 DNA sequence: TGTGCCAGCAGTTTAGCGGCGCGAAGACAGCCCCAGCATTTT. Translation gives CASSLAARRQPQHF.

This clonotype was picked up many times. The rearrangement links TRBV7-6 to TRBJ2-7, with TRBD2 identical over 8 bases. V dropped 4 bases and J dropped 1; count of bases not matched to a gene: 6. This CDR3 region has 15 residues. The germline V gene has CDR1 SGHVS and CDR2 FNYEAQ. CDR3 in amino acids: CASSSPGLGSYEQYF. CDR3 nucleotides: TGTGCCAGCAGCTCCCCGGGACTAGGGTCCTACGAGCAGTACTTC.

The chain joins TRBV29-1 to TRBJ1-3; 7 bases are shared with TRBD1. The CDR3 has 13 residues. Trimming at V came to 6 bases and at J to 6 bases, leaving 8 bases not matched to a gene. Germline V lookup: CDR1 SQVTM, CDR2 ANQGSEA. CDR3 coding DNA: TGCAGCGTCACCGACAGGGAGCAAAACACCATATATTTT. Translated: CSVTDREQNTIYF.

This clonotype has more than one count but fewer than ten. The rearrangement uses TRBV7-2 and TRBJ2-1; D is perhaps TRBD1 or TRBD2 (5 bases each). CDR3 length equals 13 residues. V was trimmed by 5 bases and J by 5 bases, leaving 10 bases between them. CDR1 and CDR2 (germline): SGHTA, FQGNSA. CDR3 nucleotide sequence: TGTGCCAGCAGCGAGGGGTTGAACAATGAGCAGTTCTTC. Translating gives CASSEGLNNEQFF.

This clonotype was found a few times. The chain recombines TRBV6-1 with TRBJ2-1; 10 bases align to TRBD2. The CDR3 extends over 15 amino acids. The germline V gene encodes CDR1 MNHNS and CDR2 SASEGT. V dropped 5 bases and J dropped 7; count of bases not matched to a gene: 8. CDR3 in DNA: TGTGCCAGCAGTCCCTGGGGTAGCGGGGGGAATGAGCAGTTCTTC. This gives the protein CASSPWGSGGNEQFF.

The rearrangement links TRBV7-2 to TRBJ2-7, with D uncertain. In germline, CDR1 is SGHTA, CDR2 FQGNSA. The CDR3 spans 14 residues. Between the trimmed V and J ends, which lost 5 bases and 2 bases, there was a span of 13 bases. This chain's CDR3 is CASSHTRTTYEQYF. CDR3 DNA: TGTGCCAGCAGCCACACCCGCACCACCTACGAGCAGTACTTC.

This clonotype occurred many times. The rearrangement links TRBV28 to TRBJ1-5; TRBD1 agrees at 7 bases. Germline loops: CDR1 MDHEN, CDR2 SYDVKM. The CDR3 totals 18 residues. V shed 4 bases, J shed 0 bases, and the junction held 12 bases outside the gene matches. The CDR3 protein is CASSSRTGRILSNQPQHF. For the CDR3, the DNA is TGTGCCAGCAGTTCGCGGACAGGTAGAATCCTTAGCAATCAGCCCCAGCATTTT.

This sequence joins TRBV28 and TRBJ1-1; D not certain. The CDR3 spans 11 residues. Germline V gene data show CDR1 as MDHEN and CDR2 as SYDVKM. V was clipped by 4 bases and J by 10 bases, with 10 bases between them. The CDR3 DNA reads as TGTGCCAGCAGTTCAGCCAGCGGAGCTTTCTTT. This translates into CASSSASGAFF.

The V and J genes are TRBV11-2 and TRBJ2-5, with D tentatively TRBD1 (6 bases). The CDR3 has 14 residues. Germline loops: CDR1 SGHAT, CDR2 FQNNGV. Trimming left V 5 bases short and J 2 bases short, with 12 bases between. The CDR3: CASSRDIYQETQYF. The CDR3, as DNA: TGTGCCAGCAGCAGGGACATTTATCAAGAGACCCAGTACTTC. The whole variable domain, remainder taken from reference TRBV11-2 and TRBJ2-5, is EAGVAQSPRYKIIEKRQSVAFWCNPISGHATLYWYQQILGQGPKLLIQFQNNGVVDDSQLPKDRFSAERLKGVDSTLKIQPAKLEDSAVYLCASSRDIYQETQYFGPGTRLLVL.

The chain combines TRBV10-3 with TRBJ1-5; a weak D match, TRBD1 (5 bases). Between the trimmed V and J ends, which lost 7 bases and 1 base, there was a span of 11 bases. The CDR3 length is 14 residues. Germline V gene sequence: CDR1 ENHRY, CDR2 SYGVKD. CDR3 loop: CAITGGQSNQPQHF. CDR3 in DNA: TGTGCCATCACGGGGGGTCAGAGCAATCAGCCCCAGCATTTT.

The V call is TRBV5-4, the J call TRBJ2-7, with a tentative D call TRBD1 (7 bases). Germline-derived CDR1 and CDR2 are SGHNT and YYREEE (reference sequence). The germline V and J ends were trimmed by 4 bases and 2 bases, with 16 bases remaining between them. This CDR3 has 15 amino acids. CDR3 DNA: TGTGCCAGCAGCCTAAGACAGGGAGGACCCTACGAGCAGTACTTC. Translation gives CASSLRQGGPYEQYF. Full variable domain (outside the CDR3, taken from reference TRBV5-4 and TRBJ2-7): ETGVTQSPTHLIKTRGQQVTLRCSSQSGHNTVSWYQQALGQGPQFIFQYYREEENGRGNFPPRFSGLQFPNYSSELNVNALELDDSALYLCASSLRQGGPYEQYFGPGTRLTVT.

In its sample, this clonotype was seen many times. This sequence joins TRBV7-2 and TRBJ2-7; TRBD1 aligns across 7 bases. V was clipped by 2 bases and J by 4 bases; unmatched bases: 5. Germline CDR1 is SGHTA and CDR2 is FQGNSA. This CDR3 comprises 14 residues. CDR3 sequence (DNA): TGTGCCAGCAGCTTAACAGGGGCTATGTACGAGCAGTACTTC. Translation gives CASSLTGAMYEQYF.

The table lists this clonotype with a few counts. This chain links TRBV14 with TRBJ2-2; no clear D gene. Germline CDR1 is SGHDN and CDR2 is FVKESK. The CDR3 has 14 amino acids. The germline V and J ends were trimmed by 7 bases and 7 bases, with 16 bases remaining between them. CDR3 in DNA: TGTGCCAGCAAAGGGTCCTACTCTCTCGGGGAGCTGTTTTTT. This encodes CASKGSYSLGELFF.

V and J are TRBV13 and TRBJ1-2; D call uncertain. The germline V and J ends were trimmed by 5 bases and 2 bases, with 15 bases remaining between them. The CDR3 contains 15 residues. From germline, CDR1 is PRHDT and CDR2 FYEKMQ (reference sequence). The CDR3 loop is CASSRMKGSNYGYTF. CDR3 nucleotide sequence: TGTGCCAGCAGCCGTATGAAAGGGTCCAACTATGGCTACACCTTC.

The chain carries TRBV6-6 and TRBJ1-2; D call uncertain. Germline CDR1 and CDR2: MNHNY and SVGAGI (reference sequence). This CDR3 contains 12 residues. Deletions cut 6 bases from V and 1 base from J, with 6 bases between. In nucleotides, the CDR3 is TGTGCCAGCAGGGCCGTTAACTATGGCTACACCTTC. It codes for CASRAVNYGYTF.

At least ten counts were recorded for this clonotype. V and J are TRBV7-2 and TRBJ2-5; no reliable D call. V was clipped by 5 bases and J by 0 bases, with 13 bases between them. This CDR3 has 15 amino acids. Germline CDR1 reads SGHTA; CDR2 reads FQGNSA. The CDR3 spells CASSLGSINQETQYF. The CDR3 region has the DNA TGTGCCAGCAGCCTTGGTTCCATCAACCAAGAGACCCAGTACTTC. Using reference TRBV7-2 and TRBJ2-5 for the parts outside the CDR3, the full variable domain is GAGVSQSPSNKVTEKGKDVELRCDPISGHTALYWYRQSLGQGLEFLIYFQGNSAPDKSGLPSDRFSAERTGGSVSTLTIQRTQQEDSAVYLCASSLGSINQETQYFGPGTRLLVL.

This clonotype was recorded many times. This chain connects TRBV7-2 to TRBJ1-6; D possibly corresponds to TRBD1 (6 bases). CDR1 is SGHTA, CDR2 FQGNSA, per germline. The CDR3 runs 15 residues. Trimming shortened V by 5 bases and J by 7 bases, and 15 bases separated the two germline ends. CDR3 coding DNA: TGTGCCAGCAGCCACATAGGGGGTACGAATTCACCCCTCCACTTT. Amino acid sequence: CASSHIGGTNSPLHF.

The chain joins TRBV3-1 to TRBJ2-1; 14 bases are shared with TRBD2. CDR3 size: 16 residues. Germline V lookup: CDR1 LGHDT, CDR2 YNNKEL (reference sequence). The V gene end was trimmed by 3 bases and the J gene end by 9 bases; junction bases not matched to a gene: 7. The CDR3 region is CASSHPGTSGRLEQFF. DNA for the CDR3: TGTGCCAGCAGCCACCCCGGGACTAGCGGGAGACTTGAGCAGTTCTTC.

This clonotype has only a few counts. The chain joins TRBV7-9 to TRBJ2-5, with D uncertain. The CDR3 length is 13 residues. From germline, CDR1 is SEHNR and CDR2 FQNEAQ (reference sequence). With 3 bases removed from V and 4 bases from J, the gap between germline ends came to 9 bases. CDR3 loop: CASSFLFRETQYF. The DNA for the CDR3 is TGTGCCAGCAGCTTTTTGTTCCGAGAGACCCAGTACTTC. The whole variable domain, remainder taken from reference TRBV7-9 and TRBJ2-5, is DTGVSQNPRHKITKRGQNVTFRCDPISEHNRLYWYRQTLGQGPEFLTYFQNEAQLEKSRLLSDRFSAERPKGSFSTLEIQRTEQGDSAMYLCASSFLFRETQYFGPGTRLLVL.

The chain recombines TRBV6-6 with TRBJ1-5; TRBD1 matches at 8 bases. The CDR3 runs 16 residues. J lost 2 bases, V lost 2 bases, and 5 bases had no gene match. The germline CDR1 and CDR2 sequences are MNHNY and SVGAGI (reference sequence). CDR3 sequence reads: CASSYAGQGGNQPQHF. The CDR3, as DNA: TGTGCCAGCAGTTACGCAGGACAGGGAGGCAATCAGCCCCAGCATTTT.

This clonotype was picked up many times. The chain links TRBV7-9 to TRBJ2-1; TRBD2 agrees at 8 bases. Germline assignment: CDR1 SEHNR and CDR2 FQNEAQ (reference sequence). Unmatched junction bases numbered 13, after V lost 1 base and J lost 2 bases. This CDR3 comprises 19 residues. The CDR3 coding sequence is TGTGCCAGCAGCTTAGGGAAATTTTCTCTACTAGCGGCCTACAATGAGCAGTTCTTC. This translates into CASSLGKFSLLAAYNEQFF.